The entry below gives a single T cell receptor beta chain sequence along with its context. Its antigen remains unknown. This CDR3 is also generated by other DNA sequences in the sample. CDR3 length equals 14 residues. V was clipped by 7 bases and J by 1 base, with 11 bases between them. Germline CDR1 is SNHLY and CDR2 is FYNNEI. The data derive from a study of cytomegalovirus exposure and HLA in healthy donors. For the study at large: As released early, the data held some 85 million unique TCRs from HLA-typed donors.

Broader study findings: Follow-up analysis later connected one missense variant in DCLRE1C with trimming of TCR beta V- and J-genes.

The PCR contained 60 Vbeta and 13 Jbeta primers. Per the original data handling: In a later analysis, approximately 80 million unique TCR beta chains included roughly 11 million shared by two or more donors. The repertoire was sequenced with immunoSEQ multiplex PCR; TCRdb's copy has only in-frame clones and lacks some. V and J calls and clone size are copied from that table; D and trimming were computed from the DNA. The data contain 65,000 to 85,000 clones, more than 65% of them singletons. The receptor comes from a male donor in good health and CMV-seropositive. The material sequenced was PBMCs. The genes are TRBV2 and TRBJ1-5; D may be TRBD1 (5 bases). Written as DNA, the CDR3 is TGTGCCAGCAATAGACAGTCAAGCAATCAGCCCCAGCATTTT. The encoded protein is CASNRQSSNQPQHF.